In this sample, the clone carrying this T cell receptor (beta chain) turned up once. The CDR3 consists of 16 residues. The V and J ends lost 5 bases and 3 bases, in that order; junction bases with no gene match: 10. Germline CDR1 SGHAT, CDR2 FQNNGV. Authors' methods: Reference gene primer amplification gave estimated nucleated cell counts. TCRdb's copy holds only in-frame clones and misses some; the assay was immunoSEQ multiplex PCR. V and J calls and clone size are copied from that table; D and trimming were computed from the DNA. The sample yields approximately 84,000 clones, roughly 88% seen once. The sample originates from a study of blood T cell repertoires in COVID-19. On the study more broadly: Samples taken during acute and convalescent COVID-19 were collected in the United States, Italy and Spain. The cDNA or gDNA used as material had been derived from T cells, B-cell-depleted T cells, or PBMCs.

The receptor comes from a human donor with active COVID-19. The donor label of this sample is uncertain. The chain employs TRBV11-2 and TRBJ1-2, with 9 bases matching TRBD1. The sequenced material came from peripheral blood. Written as DNA, the CDR3 is TGTGCCAGCAGCCTCGACAGGGGGGTGAGCTACTATGGCTACACCTTC. Its protein product is CASSLDRGVSYYGYTF.